A selection of T cell receptor beta chains follows, all from one sample in a study of cytomegalovirus exposure and HLA in healthy donors. Sequencing was performed with immunoSEQ multiplex PCR; in TCRdb, only in-frame clones are kept and a portion is missing. The profile shows about 100,000 clones, around 80% of them singletons. The specimen was PBMCs. Every receptor here comes from a female donor in good health and CMV-seropositive. Both conserved end residues are part of each CDR3. D genes are given only for firm matches. Clone sizes are given selectively: once, few, many, or a class where the clone is expanded.

J gene: TRBJ1-2
V gene: TRBV7-2
CDR3 length: 15
clone size: NA
D gene: TRBD1
CDR3 DNA: TGTGCCAGCAGCGCTGCGGGACAGCGAACCGATGGCTACACCTTC
CDR3 protein: CASSAAGQRTDGYTF

J gene: TRBJ2-3
V gene: TRBV6-1
CDR3 length: 14
clone size: NA
D gene: TRBD2
CDR3 DNA: TGTGCCAGCACGGCGGGGGGCTACCCGGATACGCAGTATTTT
CDR3 protein: CASTAGGYPDTQYF

J gene: TRBJ2-7
V gene: TRBV2
CDR3 length: 15
clone size: NA
D gene: TRBD2
CDR3 DNA: TGTGCCAGCAGTGAGGGCGGACTAGCGGAGACAAGACGGTACTTC
CDR3 protein: CASSEGGLAETRRYF

J gene: TRBJ1-2
V gene: TRBV10-1
CDR3 length: 14
clone size: NA
D gene: TRBD1
CDR3 DNA: TGCGCCAGCAGTGAACACAGGGGAAACTATGGCTACACCTTC
CDR3 protein: CASSEHRGNYGYTF

J gene: TRBJ2-1
V gene: TRBV7-8
CDR3 length: 15
clone size: NA
D gene: TRBD2
CDR3 DNA: TGTGCCAGCAGCTTTCAACTAGCGGGAGCTAATGAGCAGTTCTTC
CDR3 protein: CASSFQLAGANEQFF

J gene: TRBJ2-4
V gene: TRBV14
CDR3 length: 14
clone size: NA
D gene: NA
CDR3 DNA: TGTGCCAGCAGCTCGCATCCGGGTGGAGACATTCAGTACTTC
CDR3 protein: CASSSHPGGDIQYF

J gene: TRBJ1-6
V gene: TRBV4-2
CDR3 length: 16
clone size: NA
D gene: TRBD1
CDR3 DNA: TGTGCCAGCAGCCAACCTTTCCAGGGGGCGAATTCACCCCTCCACTTT
CDR3 protein: CASSQPFQGANSPLHF

J gene: TRBJ1-4
V gene: TRBV6-5
CDR3 length: 14
clone size: NA
D gene: TRBD1
CDR3 DNA: TGTGCCAGCAGACAGGCAGGGGGCAATGAAAAACTGTTTTTT
CDR3 protein: CASRQAGGNEKLFF

J gene: TRBJ2-7
V gene: TRBV5-8
CDR3 length: 13
clone size: NA
D gene: NA
CDR3 DNA: TGTGCCAGCAGCTTGAGGGGTCGGTACGAGCAGTACTTC
CDR3 protein: CASSLRGRYEQYF

J gene: TRBJ2-4
V gene: TRBV5-1
CDR3 length: 15
clone size: NA
D gene: NA
CDR3 DNA: TGCGCCAGCCGGCCGTCCACCCTAGCCAAAAACAGTCAGTACTTC
CDR3 protein: CASRPSTLAKNSQYF

J gene: TRBJ2-3
V gene: TRBV5-1
CDR3 length: 14
clone size: NA
D gene: TRBD2
CDR3 DNA: TGCGCCAGCAGCTTACCGGGAGGGACAGATACGCAGTATTTT
CDR3 protein: CASSLPGGTDTQYF

J gene: TRBJ2-3
V gene: TRBV9
CDR3 length: 18
clone size: NA
D gene: TRBD2
CDR3 DNA: TGTGCCAGCAGCTTGACTAGCGGGGGGGCCTTTAACACAGATACGCAGTATTTT
CDR3 protein: CASSLTSGGAFNTDTQYF

J gene: TRBJ2-7
V gene: TRBV30
CDR3 length: 13
clone size: NA
D gene: NA
CDR3 DNA: TGTGCCTGGGGAGAGGTAGGGGTCTACGAGCAGTACTTC
CDR3 protein: CAWGEVGVYEQYF

J gene: TRBJ1-5
V gene: TRBV29-1
CDR3 length: 13
clone size: once
D gene: NA
CDR3 DNA: TGCAGCGTTAAGTTTGGCAGAAATCAGCCCCAGCATTTT
CDR3 protein: CSVKFGRNQPQHF

J gene: TRBJ2-7
V gene: TRBV14
CDR3 length: 15
clone size: few
D gene: TRBD1
CDR3 DNA: TGTGCCAGCAGCCAAGATGGACAGGGGTGGTACGAGCAGTACTTC
CDR3 protein: CASSQDGQGWYEQYF

J gene: TRBJ2-1
V gene: TRBV6-5
CDR3 length: 15
clone size: NA
D gene: TRBD2
CDR3 DNA: TGTGCCAGCAGTTACGCAGCGGGGGGGAGAGGTGAGCAGTTCTTC
CDR3 protein: CASSYAAGGRGEQFF

J gene: TRBJ2-6
V gene: TRBV27
CDR3 length: 16
clone size: NA
D gene: NA
CDR3 DNA: TGTGCCAGCAGCCCCTGGGGCGCTTCTGGGGCCAACGTCCTGACTTTC
CDR3 protein: CASSPWGASGANVLTF

J gene: TRBJ2-3
V gene: TRBV5-1
CDR3 length: 13
clone size: NA
D gene: NA
CDR3 DNA: TGCGCCAGCAGCTTGCCCGGGGCAGATACGCAGTATTTT
CDR3 protein: CASSLPGADTQYF

J gene: TRBJ2-7
V gene: TRBV7-9
CDR3 length: 14
clone size: once
D gene: NA
CDR3 DNA: TGTTCCAGCGGTCAGTCGGACAGCTCCTACGAGCAGTACTTC
CDR3 protein: CSSGQSDSSYEQYF

J gene: TRBJ2-7
V gene: TRBV10-3
CDR3 length: 13
clone size: NA
D gene: NA
CDR3 DNA: TGTGCCATCAGTTGGGCTAGCGACTACGAGCAGTACTTC
CDR3 protein: CAISWASDYEQYF

J gene: TRBJ1-2
V gene: TRBV5-4
CDR3 length: 14
clone size: NA
D gene: TRBD1
CDR3 DNA: TGTGCCAGCAGCGGGACAGGGCTGGGCTATGGCTACACCTTC
CDR3 protein: CASSGTGLGYGYTF

J gene: TRBJ1-1
V gene: TRBV20-1
CDR3 length: 10
clone size: NA
D gene: NA
CDR3 DNA: TGCAGTGCTAGGAGCGGGGGAGCTTTCTTT
CDR3 protein: CSARSGGAFF

J gene: TRBJ2-6
V gene: TRBV5-1
CDR3 length: 15
clone size: NA
D gene: NA
CDR3 DNA: TGCGCCAGCAGTCGTGACAGCTCTGGGGCCAACGTCCTGACTTTC
CDR3 protein: CASSRDSSGANVLTF

J gene: TRBJ2-7
V gene: TRBV6-5
CDR3 length: 14
clone size: NA
D gene: TRBD2
CDR3 DNA: TGTGCCAGCAGCCCTAGCGGTTTTCTCTACGAGCAGTACTTC
CDR3 protein: CASSPSGFLYEQYF

J gene: TRBJ2-1
V gene: TRBV6-1
CDR3 length: 16
clone size: NA
D gene: TRBD2
CDR3 DNA: TGTGCCAGCAGTGGCCGGAGCGGGAGGTACTACAATGAGCAGTTCTTC
CDR3 protein: CASSGRSGRYYNEQFF

J gene: TRBJ2-7
V gene: TRBV5-6
CDR3 length: 11
clone size: few
D gene: TRBD1
CDR3 DNA: TGTGCCAGCAGCTTAAGGGACAGGTGGAACTTC
CDR3 protein: CASSLRDRWNF

J gene: TRBJ2-3
V gene: TRBV27
CDR3 length: 13
clone size: few
D gene: NA
CDR3 DNA: TGTGCCAGCAGTTCAGGGGGCACAGATACGCAGTATTTT
CDR3 protein: CASSSGGTDTQYF

J gene: TRBJ1-4
V gene: TRBV30
CDR3 length: 13
clone size: few
D gene: NA
CDR3 DNA: TGTGCCTGGCGAAACAGGGCGAGTGAAAAACTGTTTTTT
CDR3 protein: CAWRNRASEKLFF

J gene: TRBJ2-5
V gene: TRBV29-1
CDR3 length: 13
clone size: NA
D gene: TRBD2
CDR3 DNA: TGCAGCGTTGGGCGGGGGGTGGTGGAGACCCAGTACTTC
CDR3 protein: CSVGRGVVETQYF

J gene: TRBJ1-1
V gene: TRBV7-9
CDR3 length: 14
clone size: NA
D gene: NA
CDR3 DNA: TGTGCCAGCAGCGAGGGCAGGATGAACACTGAAGCTTTCTTT
CDR3 protein: CASSEGRMNTEAFF

J gene: TRBJ2-7
V gene: TRBV6-5
CDR3 length: 14
clone size: NA
D gene: TRBD2
CDR3 DNA: TGTGCCAGCAGTTATTTCCGGGAGGCTGGCGAGCAGTACTTC
CDR3 protein: CASSYFREAGEQYF

J gene: TRBJ1-2
V gene: TRBV28
CDR3 length: 17
clone size: NA
D gene: NA
CDR3 DNA: TGTGCCAGCAGTTTATTAGGTCCCGGGGAGGGGAACTATGGCTACACCTTC
CDR3 protein: CASSLLGPGEGNYGYTF

J gene: TRBJ1-1
V gene: TRBV11-2
CDR3 length: 14
clone size: NA
D gene: TRBD1
CDR3 DNA: TGTGCCAGCAGCTTAGGGGACAGTAGGACTGAAGCTTTCTTT
CDR3 protein: CASSLGDSRTEAFF

J gene: TRBJ2-7
V gene: TRBV7-2
CDR3 length: 14
clone size: NA
D gene: TRBD2
CDR3 DNA: TGTGCCAGCAGCGGTCCTAGCGGGAGTTACGAGCAGTACTTC
CDR3 protein: CASSGPSGSYEQYF

J gene: TRBJ1-5
V gene: TRBV5-5
CDR3 length: 15
clone size: NA
D gene: NA
CDR3 DNA: TGTGCCAGCAGCCAGGGGAGAATGAGCAATCAGCCCCAGCATTTT
CDR3 protein: CASSQGRMSNQPQHF

J gene: TRBJ1-6
V gene: TRBV30
CDR3 length: 14
clone size: few
D gene: NA
CDR3 DNA: TGTGCCTGGAGACCGGGGGGGCGGGATTCACCCCTCCACTTT
CDR3 protein: CAWRPGGRDSPLHF

J gene: TRBJ2-7
V gene: TRBV11-3
CDR3 length: 14
clone size: once
D gene: NA
CDR3 DNA: TGTGCCAGCAGCTTAGGGCCTTCCTCCTACGAGCAGTACTTC
CDR3 protein: CASSLGPSSYEQYF

J gene: TRBJ1-2
V gene: TRBV29-1
CDR3 length: 11
clone size: NA
D gene: NA
CDR3 DNA: TGCAGCGCTGGACAGACCTATGGCTACACCTTC
CDR3 protein: CSAGQTYGYTF

J gene: TRBJ1-2
V gene: TRBV7-8
CDR3 length: 14
clone size: NA
D gene: TRBD1
CDR3 DNA: TGTGCCAGCAGCTTACGGGACAGCGAGAATGGCTACACCTTC
CDR3 protein: CASSLRDSENGYTF

J gene: TRBJ2-3
V gene: TRBV7-9
CDR3 length: 15
clone size: NA
D gene: NA
CDR3 DNA: TGTGCCAGCAGCTTAGATGGGGGACACACAGATACGCAGTATTTT
CDR3 protein: CASSLDGGHTDTQYF

J gene: TRBJ2-1
V gene: TRBV10-2
CDR3 length: 12
clone size: NA
D gene: NA
CDR3 DNA: TGCGCCAGCAGTGTGGCTTACAATGAGCAGTTCTTC
CDR3 protein: CASSVAYNEQFF

J gene: TRBJ2-1
V gene: TRBV19
CDR3 length: 14
clone size: few
D gene: TRBD1
CDR3 DNA: TGTGCCAGCGTCAGCCAGGGGGCTGACAATGAGCAGTTCTTC
CDR3 protein: CASVSQGADNEQFF

J gene: TRBJ2-7
V gene: TRBV11-2
CDR3 length: 14
clone size: once
D gene: TRBD2
CDR3 DNA: TGTGCCAGCAGCTTAGAACGGACTAGCTACGAGCAGTACTTC
CDR3 protein: CASSLERTSYEQYF

J gene: TRBJ2-2
V gene: TRBV5-5
CDR3 length: 15
clone size: NA
D gene: TRBD1
CDR3 DNA: TGTGCCAGCAGTCGACAGGGGCGGGACACCGGGGAGCTGTTTTTT
CDR3 protein: CASSRQGRDTGELFF

J gene: TRBJ2-1
V gene: TRBV19
CDR3 length: 13
clone size: NA
D gene: NA
CDR3 DNA: TGTGCCAGTAGTACGACTAGTGTCAATGAGCAGTTCTTC
CDR3 protein: CASSTTSVNEQFF

J gene: TRBJ2-7
V gene: TRBV5-1
CDR3 length: 15
clone size: NA
D gene: NA
CDR3 DNA: TGCGCCAGCAGCTTGGATCGGACAGTAACCTACGAGCAGTACTTC
CDR3 protein: CASSLDRTVTYEQYF

J gene: TRBJ1-1
V gene: TRBV11-3
CDR3 length: 17
clone size: once
D gene: NA
CDR3 DNA: TGTGCCAGCCCAAAGAACAGGGAAGGAATTGTCGGGACTGAAGCTTTCTTT
CDR3 protein: CASPKNREGIVGTEAFF

J gene: TRBJ1-5
V gene: TRBV1
CDR3 length: 19
clone size: once
D gene: NA
CDR3 DNA: TGCACCAGCAGCCAAGATAGGAGATACGGACATTATAGCAATCAGCCCCAGCATTTT
CDR3 protein: CTSSQDRRYGHYSNQPQHF

J gene: TRBJ2-5
V gene: TRBV7-2
CDR3 length: 14
clone size: NA
D gene: NA
CDR3 DNA: TGTGCCAGCAGCTTAGCGCGGGGTTTGGAGACCCAGTACTTC
CDR3 protein: CASSLARGLETQYF

J gene: TRBJ2-5
V gene: TRBV9
CDR3 length: 14
clone size: NA
D gene: NA
CDR3 DNA: TGTGCCAGCAGCGTAGCTGGGCTCCAAGAGACCCAGTACTTC
CDR3 protein: CASSVAGLQETQYF

J gene: TRBJ2-6
V gene: TRBV7-2
CDR3 length: 17
clone size: NA
D gene: TRBD1
CDR3 DNA: TGTGCCAGCAGCTTACGGACAGGGCACTCTGGGGCCAACGTCCTGACTTTC
CDR3 protein: CASSLRTGHSGANVLTF

J gene: TRBJ1-2
V gene: TRBV7-9
CDR3 length: 14
clone size: few
D gene: TRBD1
CDR3 DNA: TGTTCCAGCAGCCGGACAGGGAATAACTATGGCTACACCTTC
CDR3 protein: CSSSRTGNNYGYTF

J gene: TRBJ2-1
V gene: TRBV7-8
CDR3 length: 15
clone size: NA
D gene: TRBD2
CDR3 DNA: TGTGCCAGCAGCTTAGGGCTAGCGGGAAACAATGAGCAGTTCTTC
CDR3 protein: CASSLGLAGNNEQFF

J gene: TRBJ2-1
V gene: TRBV6-5
CDR3 length: 15
clone size: NA
D gene: TRBD1
CDR3 DNA: TGTGCCAGCAGTCAAGACAGGGGGCGACCCGCCCAGCAGTTCTTC
CDR3 protein: CASSQDRGRPAQQFF

J gene: TRBJ1-2
V gene: TRBV9
CDR3 length: 13
clone size: NA
D gene: NA
CDR3 DNA: TGTGCCAGCAGCGTAGTAGGGGCGGGAGGCTACACCTTT
CDR3 protein: CASSVVGAGGYTF